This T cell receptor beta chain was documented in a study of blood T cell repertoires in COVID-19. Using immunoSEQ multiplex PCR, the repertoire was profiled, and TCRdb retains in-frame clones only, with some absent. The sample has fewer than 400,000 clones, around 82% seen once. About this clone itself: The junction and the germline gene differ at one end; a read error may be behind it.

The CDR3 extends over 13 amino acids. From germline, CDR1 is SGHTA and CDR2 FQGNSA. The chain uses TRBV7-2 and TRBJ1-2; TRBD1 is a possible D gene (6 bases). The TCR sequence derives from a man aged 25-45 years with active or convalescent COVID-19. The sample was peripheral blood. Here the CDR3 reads CARSLISGVGYTF. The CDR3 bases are TGTGCCAGGAGCTTAATCTCAGGGGTTGGCTACACCTTC.